This passage covers 9 T cell receptor delta chains from one sample sequenced in a study of γδ T cells in repeated Plasmodium falciparum infection. Gammadelta T cells were flow-sorted from PBMC into Vgamma9/Vdelta2+ and Vdelta2-negative populations for bulk analysis. TCRdb reanalyzed the multiplex PCR reads using CATT. The top ten hold about 9.1% of the sample, which has roughly 50,000 delta-chain clones, 1.6% seen once. The material sequenced was gamma-delta T cells from blood. The source is a pool of human donors (malaria-infected and uninfected, not separated).

Points on this clone: The amino acid sequence in TCRdb belongs to a much larger clone and departs from this DNA's translation at residue 4, likely a sequencing read error; the sequence shown is translated from the DNA. V usage is TRDV1 and J usage is TRDJ1; 12 bases are shared with TRDD3. The CDR3 runs 22 residues. Germline loops: CDR1 TSWWSYY, CDR2 QGS. The CDR3: CALEETFGSYEEAGGYADKLIF. Here the CDR3 DNA reads TGTGCTCTTGAGGAAACCTTTGGTTCCTACGAAGAGGCTGGGGGATACGCCGATAAACTCATCTTT.

Concerning this clone: For this DNA, TCRdb reports the protein of a much larger clone, which diverges at residue 14, most likely from a read error; the protein presented here is translated directly from the DNA. Other DNA sequences in this specimen translate into the identical CDR3. No J gene was called, and the V gene is TRDV1; TRDD3 was called by the table and not checked on the DNA. The CDR3 loop spans 17 amino acids. Germline lookup yields CDR1 TSWWSYY and CDR2 QGS. DNA for the CDR3: TGTGCTCTTGGGGAACGTACGTTAGGGTTCCCCACCGATGAACTCATCTTC. Protein sequence: CALGERTLGFPTDELIF.

The table lists this clone with a few counts. The protein held in TCRdb is that of a much larger clone and does not match this DNA's translation at residue 6, likely because of a read error; the protein shown is translated from the DNA. The V call is TRDV3, the J call TRDJ1, with 13 bases that match TRDD3. The CDR3 runs 22 residues. CDR1 and CDR2 from the germline V gene are TVYSNPD and GDNSRS (reference sequence). Trimming at V came to 1 base and at J to 2 bases, leaving 25 bases not matched to a gene. The CDR3 nucleotides read TGTGCCTTTAAGTTAACTGGGCCTACATACAAACTGGGGGATACGCCGACCGATAAACTCATCTTT. It is translated as CAFKLTGPTYKLGDTPTDKLIF.

This clone occurred a few times. Translating this DNA gives a protein that differs at residue 16 from the TCRdb one, which belongs to a much larger clone; a read error is likely, and the protein shown is this translation. The CDR3: CACDTLLGATTTDKLTF. CDR3 sequence (DNA): TGTGCCTGTGACACCTTACTGGGGGCCACCACGACCGATAAACTCACCTTT. The J segment was not called; the V segment is TRDV2; TRDD3, the D gene given by the table, was not confirmed from the DNA. The CDR3 has 17 amino acids. Germline V gene data show CDR1 as GEAIGNYY and CDR2 as EKD.

This clone was seen more than once but under ten times. The protein that TCRdb holds for this DNA derives from a much larger clone and differs from the translated DNA at residue 11, which likely indicates a read error; the protein shown here is translated from the DNA. The chain uses TRDV1 and TRDJ1; TRDD3 matches 8 bases. The J gene comes from matching the DNA to germline here; TCRdb lacks it. V dropped 6 bases and J dropped 1; count of bases not matched to a gene: 28. Germline-derived CDR1 and CDR2 are TSWWSYY and QGS. The length of the CDR3 is 22 residues. CDR3 loop: CALGVNPPSDGQCGIRTDKLIF. Here the CDR3 DNA reads TGTGCTCTTGGTGTAAACCCGCCTTCCGACGGCCAATGTGGGATACGCACCGATAAACTCATCTTT.

This clone came up a few times. TCRdb's protein for this DNA is that of a much larger clone and differs from the translation at residue 10, likely a read error; the protein shown is the DNA translation. The chain links TRDV1 to TRDJ1; the D call may be TRDD2 or TRDD3 (5 bases each). The J gene, left out of TCRdb, was set here by checking the DNA against germline. Per the germline V gene, CDR1 is TSWWSYY and CDR2 is QGS. The CDR3 consists of 16 residues. The V and J ends lost 0 bases and 0 bases respectively, with 11 bases between them. CDR3 sequence reads: CALGELLRGDTDKLIF. CDR3 nucleotides: TGTGCTCTTGGGGAACTCCTACGGGGGGACACCGATAAACTCATCTTT.

As regards this clone: This DNA's translation differs at residue 12 from TCRdb's protein, which comes from a much larger clone; a read error is likely, and the protein shown is translated from the DNA. This sequence joins TRDV1 and TRDJ1; the D gene is possibly TRDD3 (6 bases). The J gene comes from matching the DNA to germline here; TCRdb lacks it. The V end lost 4 bases, the J end lost 2 bases, and 32 bases lay between the germline ends. The CDR3 sequence is 21 residues long. Looked up from germline, CDR1 is TSWWSYY and CDR2 is QGS. CDR3 sequence reads: CALGATLRMDWEIPPTDKLIF. CDR3 sequence (DNA): TGTGCTCTTGGGGCCACCCTACGTATGGACTGGGAGATACCTCCTACCGATAAACTCATCTTT.

This clone came up many times. This DNA's translation differs at residue 18 from TCRdb's protein, which comes from a much larger clone; a read error is likely, and the protein shown is translated from the DNA. The chain is built from TRDV2 and TRDJ1; D is unresolved. TCRdb leaves out the J gene; it was filled in here by matching the DNA to germline. The CDR3 contains 22 residues. Germline V gene data show CDR1 as GEAIGNYY and CDR2 as EKD. For the CDR3, the DNA is TGTGCCTGTGCAGCGCGCCGAATATTCTTCAACCGACTCCCCGTTTACACCTATAAACTCATCTTT. Amino acids: CACAARRIFFNRLPVYTYKLIF.

Notes on this clone: TCRdb shows a much larger clone's protein in place of this DNA's translation, and the two differ at residue 15, likely through a read error; the protein shown is translated from the DNA. This chain links TRDV1 with TRDJ1, with 11 nucleotides matching TRDD3. Germline CDR1 and CDR2: TSWWSYY and QGS. The CDR3 spans 17 residues. In nucleotides, the CDR3 is TGTGCTCTTGGGGAAGGAGTGGGGGATACGAATTCGTATAAACCCATCTTT. It is translated as CALGEGVGDTNSYKPIF.